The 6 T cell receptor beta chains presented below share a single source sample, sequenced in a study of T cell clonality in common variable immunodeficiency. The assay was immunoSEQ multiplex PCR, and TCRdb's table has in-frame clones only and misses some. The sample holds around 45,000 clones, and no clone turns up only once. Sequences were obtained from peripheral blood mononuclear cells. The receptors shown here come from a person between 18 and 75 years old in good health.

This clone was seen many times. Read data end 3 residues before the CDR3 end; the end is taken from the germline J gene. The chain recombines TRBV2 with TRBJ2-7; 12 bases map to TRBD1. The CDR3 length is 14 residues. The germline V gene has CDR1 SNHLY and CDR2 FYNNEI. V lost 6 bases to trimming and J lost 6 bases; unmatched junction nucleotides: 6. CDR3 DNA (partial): TGTGCCAGCAGGGGGACAGGGGGCAAGGCCGAG. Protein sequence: CASRGTGGKAE. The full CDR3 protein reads CASRGTGGKAEQYF.

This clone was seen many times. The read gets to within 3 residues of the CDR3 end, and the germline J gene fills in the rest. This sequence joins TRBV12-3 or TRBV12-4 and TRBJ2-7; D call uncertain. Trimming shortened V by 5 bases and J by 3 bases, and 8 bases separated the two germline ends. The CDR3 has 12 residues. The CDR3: CASSLGFYEQYF. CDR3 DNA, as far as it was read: TGTGCCAGCAGTCTCGGTTTCTACGAG.

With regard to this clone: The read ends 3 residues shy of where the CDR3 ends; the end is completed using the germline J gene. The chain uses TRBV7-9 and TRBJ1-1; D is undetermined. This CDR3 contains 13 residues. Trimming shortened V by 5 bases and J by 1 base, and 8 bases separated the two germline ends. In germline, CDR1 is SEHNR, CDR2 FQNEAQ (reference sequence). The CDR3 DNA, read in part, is TGTGCCAGCAGCCCAACAGCGAACACTGAA. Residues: CASSPTANTE. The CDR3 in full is CASSPTANTEAFF.

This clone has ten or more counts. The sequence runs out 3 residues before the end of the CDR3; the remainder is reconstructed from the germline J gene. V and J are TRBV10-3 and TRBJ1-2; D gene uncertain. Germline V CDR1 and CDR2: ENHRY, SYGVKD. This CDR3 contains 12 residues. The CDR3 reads CAISGSGEGYTF. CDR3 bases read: TGTGCCATCAGTGGATCAGGTGAAGGC.

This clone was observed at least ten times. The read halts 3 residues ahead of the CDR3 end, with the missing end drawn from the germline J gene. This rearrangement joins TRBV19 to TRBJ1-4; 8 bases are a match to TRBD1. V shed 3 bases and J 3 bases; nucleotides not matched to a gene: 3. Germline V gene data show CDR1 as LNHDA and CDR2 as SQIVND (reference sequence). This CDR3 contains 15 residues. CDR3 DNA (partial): TGTGCCAGTAGTATGGGACAGGTCGCTAATGAAAAA. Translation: CASSMGQVANEK. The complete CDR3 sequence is CASSMGQVANEKLFF.

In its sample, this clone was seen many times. The CDR3 is CAWRGGQGPFSGANVLTF. Incomplete CDR3 DNA: TGTGCCTGGAGGGGTGGGCAGGGGCCCTTCTCTGGGGCCAACGTC. The gene calls are TRBV30 and TRBJ2-6; the D gene is possibly TRBD1 (6 bases). The read terminates 3 residues before the CDR3 end, so the remaining end is supplied by the germline J gene. From germline, CDR1 is GTSNPN and CDR2 SVGIG (reference sequence). Between the trimmed V and J ends, which lost 3 bases and 0 bases, there was a span of 18 bases. The CDR3 sequence is 18 residues long.